This TCR beta chain was found in a study of T cells of healthy individuals. TCRdb re-derived calls from the 5' RACE reads in MiXCR, one entry per CDR3 protein. The repertoire includes some 100,000 distinct CDR3 sequences, under 20% of them detected once, and approximately 5.7% sits in the top ten. V shed 2 bases and J shed 2 bases, with 12 bases lying between them. The CDR3 is 15 amino acids. Germline V lookup: CDR1 MNHEY, CDR2 SVGAGI. The TCR originated in a human donor in good health. The chain carries TRBV6-5 and TRBJ1-1; D is perhaps TRBD1 (5 bases). Here the CDR3 reads CASSYQGLGNTEAFF. The DNA of the CDR3 is TGTGCCAGCAGTTACCAGGGATTAGGAAACACTGAAGCTTTCTTT.